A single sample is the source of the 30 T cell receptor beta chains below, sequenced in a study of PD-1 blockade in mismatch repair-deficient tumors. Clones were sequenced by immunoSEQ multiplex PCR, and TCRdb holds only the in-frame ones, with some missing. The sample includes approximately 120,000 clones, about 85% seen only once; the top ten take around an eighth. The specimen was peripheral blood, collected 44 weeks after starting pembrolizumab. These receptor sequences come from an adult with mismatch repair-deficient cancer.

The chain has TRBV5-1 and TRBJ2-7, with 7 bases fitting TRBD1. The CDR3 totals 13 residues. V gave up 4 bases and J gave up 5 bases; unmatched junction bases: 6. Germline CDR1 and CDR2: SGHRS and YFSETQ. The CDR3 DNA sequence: TGCGCCAGCAGCGTCACAGGGGTCCACGAGCAGTACTTC. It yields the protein CASSVTGVHEQYF.

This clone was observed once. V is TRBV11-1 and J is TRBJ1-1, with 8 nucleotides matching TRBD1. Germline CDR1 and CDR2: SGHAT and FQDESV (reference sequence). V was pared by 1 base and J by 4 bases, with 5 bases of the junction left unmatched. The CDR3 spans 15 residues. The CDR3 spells CASSLGTGFSTEAFF. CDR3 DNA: TGTGCCAGCAGCTTAGGGACAGGGTTTAGCACTGAAGCTTTCTTT.

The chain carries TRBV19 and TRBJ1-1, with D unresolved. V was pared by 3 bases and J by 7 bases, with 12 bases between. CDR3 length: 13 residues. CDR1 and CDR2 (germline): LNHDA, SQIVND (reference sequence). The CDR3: CASSIGERDEAFF. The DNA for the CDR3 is TGTGCCAGTAGTATCGGAGAGAGGGATGAAGCTTTCTTT.

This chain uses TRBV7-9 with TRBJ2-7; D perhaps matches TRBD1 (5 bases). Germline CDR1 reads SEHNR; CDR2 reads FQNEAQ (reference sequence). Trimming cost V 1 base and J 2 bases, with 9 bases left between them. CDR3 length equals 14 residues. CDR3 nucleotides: TGTGCCAGCAGCTTAGGGACATTTCCCTACGAGCAGTACTTC. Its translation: CASSLGTFPYEQYF.

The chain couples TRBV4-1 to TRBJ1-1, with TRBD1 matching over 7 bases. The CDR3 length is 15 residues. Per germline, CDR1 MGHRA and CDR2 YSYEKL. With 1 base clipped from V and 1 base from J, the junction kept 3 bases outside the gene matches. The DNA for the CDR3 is TGCGCCAGCAGCCAAGTTACAGGGGCGAACACTGAAGCTTTCTTT. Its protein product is CASSQVTGANTEAFF.

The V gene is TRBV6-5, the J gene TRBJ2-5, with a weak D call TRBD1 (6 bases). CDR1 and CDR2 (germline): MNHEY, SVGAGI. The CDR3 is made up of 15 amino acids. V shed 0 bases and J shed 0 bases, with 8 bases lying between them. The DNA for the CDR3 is TGTGCCAGCAGTTACTCGAGGACAGACCAAGAGACCCAGTACTTC. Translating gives CASSYSRTDQETQYF.

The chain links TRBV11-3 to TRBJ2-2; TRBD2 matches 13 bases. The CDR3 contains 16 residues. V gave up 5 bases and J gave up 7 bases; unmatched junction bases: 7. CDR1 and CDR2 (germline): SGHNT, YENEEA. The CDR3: CASSHGLAGVGGELFF. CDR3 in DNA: TGTGCCAGCAGCCACGGACTAGCGGGAGTTGGCGGGGAGCTGTTTTTT.

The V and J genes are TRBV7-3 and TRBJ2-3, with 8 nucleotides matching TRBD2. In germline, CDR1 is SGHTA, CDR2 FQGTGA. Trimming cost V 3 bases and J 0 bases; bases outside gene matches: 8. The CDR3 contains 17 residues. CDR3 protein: CASSFGGGSSSTDTQYF. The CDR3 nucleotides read TGTGCCAGCAGCTTCGGGGGGGGGTCGTCTAGCACAGATACGCAGTATTTT.

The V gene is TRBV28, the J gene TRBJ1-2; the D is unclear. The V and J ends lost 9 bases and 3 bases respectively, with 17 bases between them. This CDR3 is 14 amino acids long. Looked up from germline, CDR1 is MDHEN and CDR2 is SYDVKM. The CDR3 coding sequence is TGTGCCAGTCACCCCAATCTTTTTGACTATGGCTACACCTTC. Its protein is CASHPNLFDYGYTF.

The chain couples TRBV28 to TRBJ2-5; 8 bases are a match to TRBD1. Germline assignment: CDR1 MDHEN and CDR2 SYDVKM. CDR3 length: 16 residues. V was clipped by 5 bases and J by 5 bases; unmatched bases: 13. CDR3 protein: CASSTRTGLKYETQYF. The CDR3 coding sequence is TGTGCCAGCAGTACAAGGACAGGGCTAAAGTATGAGACCCAGTACTTC.

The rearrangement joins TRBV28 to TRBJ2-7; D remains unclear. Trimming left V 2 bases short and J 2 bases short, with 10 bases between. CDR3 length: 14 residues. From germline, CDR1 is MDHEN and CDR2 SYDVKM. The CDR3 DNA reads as TGTGCCAGCAGTTTAGAAGTAAGGACCTACGAGCAGTACTTC. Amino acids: CASSLEVRTYEQYF. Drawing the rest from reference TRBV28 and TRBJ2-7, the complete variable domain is DVKVTQSSRYLVKRTGEKVFLECVQDMDHENMFWYRQDPGLGLRLIYFSYDVKMKEKGDIPEGYSVSREKKERFSLILESASTNQTSMYLCASSLEVRTYEQYFGPGTRLTVT.

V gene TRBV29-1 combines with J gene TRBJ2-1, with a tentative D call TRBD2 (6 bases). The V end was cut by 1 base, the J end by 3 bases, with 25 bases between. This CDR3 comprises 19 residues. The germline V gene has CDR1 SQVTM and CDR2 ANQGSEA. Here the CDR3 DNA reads TGCAGCGTTGAAGGGGGCCCGGGGATCGGGAGTCGGAACTACAATGAGCAGTTCTTC. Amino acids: CSVEGGPGIGSRNYNEQFF.

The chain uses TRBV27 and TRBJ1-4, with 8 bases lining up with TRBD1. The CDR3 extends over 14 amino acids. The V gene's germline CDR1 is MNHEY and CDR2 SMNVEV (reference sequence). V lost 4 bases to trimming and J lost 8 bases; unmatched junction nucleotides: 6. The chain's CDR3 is CASSSRGLGEKLFF. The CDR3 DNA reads TGTGCCAGCAGTTCCAGGGGGCTTGGGGAAAAACTGTTTTTT.

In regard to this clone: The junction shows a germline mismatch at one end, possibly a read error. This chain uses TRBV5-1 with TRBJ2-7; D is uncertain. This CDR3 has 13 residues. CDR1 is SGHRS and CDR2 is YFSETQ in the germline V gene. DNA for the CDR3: TGCGCCAGCAGCTTGGGACTGCCCTACGAGCGGTACTTC. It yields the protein CASSLGLPYERYF.

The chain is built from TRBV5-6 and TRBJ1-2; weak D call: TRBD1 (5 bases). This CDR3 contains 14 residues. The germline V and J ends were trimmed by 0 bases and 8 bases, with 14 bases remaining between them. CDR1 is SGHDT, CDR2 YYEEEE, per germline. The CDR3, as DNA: TGTGCCAGCAGCTTGGGCGACAGCCTGGTAGGCTACACCTTC. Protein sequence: CASSLGDSLVGYTF. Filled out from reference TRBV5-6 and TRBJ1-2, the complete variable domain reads DAGVTQSPTHLIKTRGQQVTLRCSPKSGHDTVSWYQQALGQGPQFIFQYYEEEERQRGNFPDRFSGHQFPNYSSELNVNALLLGDSALYLCASSLGDSLVGYTFGSGTRLTVV.

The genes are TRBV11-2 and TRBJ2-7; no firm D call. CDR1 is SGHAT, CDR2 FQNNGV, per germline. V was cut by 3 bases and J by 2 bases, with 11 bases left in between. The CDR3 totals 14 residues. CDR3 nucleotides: TGTGCCAGCAGCTTTTCACACGTCACCTACGAGCAGTACTTC. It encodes CASSFSHVTYEQYF.

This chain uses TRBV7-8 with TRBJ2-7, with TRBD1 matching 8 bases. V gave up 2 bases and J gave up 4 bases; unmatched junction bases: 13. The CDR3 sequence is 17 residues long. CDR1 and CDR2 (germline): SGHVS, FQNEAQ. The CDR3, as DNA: TGTGCCAGCAGCTTAAAGGGGACGGACAGGGCAAATTACGAGCAGTACTTC. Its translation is CASSLKGTDRANYEQYF.

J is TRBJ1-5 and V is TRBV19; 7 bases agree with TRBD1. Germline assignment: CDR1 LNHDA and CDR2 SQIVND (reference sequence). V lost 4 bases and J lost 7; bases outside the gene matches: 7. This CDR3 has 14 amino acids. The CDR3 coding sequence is TGTGCCAGTAGTACAGACAGGGAAATACAGCCCCAGCATTTT. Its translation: CASSTDREIQPQHF.

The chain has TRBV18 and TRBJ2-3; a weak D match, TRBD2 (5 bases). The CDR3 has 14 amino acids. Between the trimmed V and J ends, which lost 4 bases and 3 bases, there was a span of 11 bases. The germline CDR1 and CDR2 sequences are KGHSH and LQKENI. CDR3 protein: CASSQPTGTDTQYF. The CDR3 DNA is TGTGCCAGCTCACAACCGACGGGAACAGATACGCAGTATTTT.

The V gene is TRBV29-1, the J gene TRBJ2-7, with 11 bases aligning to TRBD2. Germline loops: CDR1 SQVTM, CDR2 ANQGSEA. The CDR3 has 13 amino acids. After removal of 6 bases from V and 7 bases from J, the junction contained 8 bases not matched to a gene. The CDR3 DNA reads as TGCAGCGTCGCCACTAGCGGGAGTGGTGAGCAGTACTTC. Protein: CSVATSGSGEQYF.

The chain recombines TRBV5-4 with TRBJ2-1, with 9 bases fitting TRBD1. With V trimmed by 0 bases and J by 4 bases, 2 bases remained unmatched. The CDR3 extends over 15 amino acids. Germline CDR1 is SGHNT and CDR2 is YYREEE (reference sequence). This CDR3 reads CASSLDRGRYNEQFF. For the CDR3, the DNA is TGTGCCAGCAGCTTGGACAGGGGGCGATACAATGAGCAGTTCTTC.

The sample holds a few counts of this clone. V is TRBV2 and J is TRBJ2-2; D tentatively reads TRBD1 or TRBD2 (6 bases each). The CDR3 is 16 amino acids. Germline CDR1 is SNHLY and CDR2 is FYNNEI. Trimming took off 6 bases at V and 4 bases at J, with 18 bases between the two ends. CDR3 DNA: TGTGCCAGCAGGAGACTAGGGGGTGTCTTCACCGGGGAGCTGTTTTTT. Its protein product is CASRRLGGVFTGELFF.

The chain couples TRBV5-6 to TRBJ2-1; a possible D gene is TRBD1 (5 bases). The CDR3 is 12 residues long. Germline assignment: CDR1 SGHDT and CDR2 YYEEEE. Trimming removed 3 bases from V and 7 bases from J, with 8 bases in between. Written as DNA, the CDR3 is TGTGCCAGCAGCTGGGCAGGGAATGAGCAGTTCTTC. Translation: CASSWAGNEQFF.

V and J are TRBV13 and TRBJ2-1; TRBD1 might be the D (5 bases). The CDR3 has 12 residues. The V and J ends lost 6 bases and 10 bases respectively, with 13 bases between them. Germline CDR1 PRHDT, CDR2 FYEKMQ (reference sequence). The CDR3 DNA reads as TGTGCCAGCAGAGCAGGGTTCGGCGAGCAGTTCTTC. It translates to CASRAGFGEQFF.

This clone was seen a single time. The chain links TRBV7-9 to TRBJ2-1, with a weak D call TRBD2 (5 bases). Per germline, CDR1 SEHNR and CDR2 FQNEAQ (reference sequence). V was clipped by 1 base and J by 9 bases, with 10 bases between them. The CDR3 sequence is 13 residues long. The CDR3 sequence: CASSLVGEGEQFF. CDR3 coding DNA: TGTGCCAGCAGCTTAGTGGGTGAGGGTGAGCAGTTCTTC.

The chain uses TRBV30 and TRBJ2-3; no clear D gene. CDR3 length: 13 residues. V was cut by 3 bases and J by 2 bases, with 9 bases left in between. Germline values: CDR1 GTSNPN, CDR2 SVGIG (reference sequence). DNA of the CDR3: TGTGCCTGGAGATACGGCCCCACAGATACGCAGTATTTT. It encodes CAWRYGPTDTQYF.

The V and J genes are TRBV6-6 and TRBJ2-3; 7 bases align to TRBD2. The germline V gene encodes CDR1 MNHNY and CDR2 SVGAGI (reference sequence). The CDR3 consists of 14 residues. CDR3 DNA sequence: TGTGCTACCAGGGCGGGAGTAGGTACAGATACGCAGTATTTT. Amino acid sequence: CATRAGVGTDTQYF.

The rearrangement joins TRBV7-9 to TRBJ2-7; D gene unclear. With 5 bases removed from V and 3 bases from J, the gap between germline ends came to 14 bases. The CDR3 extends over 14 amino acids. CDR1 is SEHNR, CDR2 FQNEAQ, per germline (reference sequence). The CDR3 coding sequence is TGTGCCAGCAGCCGAGAGGTGGCCCACTACGAGCAGTACTTC. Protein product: CASSREVAHYEQYF.

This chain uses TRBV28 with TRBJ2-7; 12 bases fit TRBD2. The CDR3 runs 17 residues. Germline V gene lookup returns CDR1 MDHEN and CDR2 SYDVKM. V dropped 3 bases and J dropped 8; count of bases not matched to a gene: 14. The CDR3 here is CASSLWQGLTSGSQQYF. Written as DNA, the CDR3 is TGTGCCAGCAGTTTGTGGCAGGGCCTGACTAGCGGGAGCCAGCAGTACTTC.

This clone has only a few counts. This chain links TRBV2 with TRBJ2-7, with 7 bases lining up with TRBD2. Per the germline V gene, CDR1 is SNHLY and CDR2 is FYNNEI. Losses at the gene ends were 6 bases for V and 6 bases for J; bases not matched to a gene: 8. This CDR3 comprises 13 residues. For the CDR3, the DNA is TGTGCCAGCAGAAGGGGCGGGAGTCCCGAGCAGTACTTC. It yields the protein CASRRGGSPEQYF.